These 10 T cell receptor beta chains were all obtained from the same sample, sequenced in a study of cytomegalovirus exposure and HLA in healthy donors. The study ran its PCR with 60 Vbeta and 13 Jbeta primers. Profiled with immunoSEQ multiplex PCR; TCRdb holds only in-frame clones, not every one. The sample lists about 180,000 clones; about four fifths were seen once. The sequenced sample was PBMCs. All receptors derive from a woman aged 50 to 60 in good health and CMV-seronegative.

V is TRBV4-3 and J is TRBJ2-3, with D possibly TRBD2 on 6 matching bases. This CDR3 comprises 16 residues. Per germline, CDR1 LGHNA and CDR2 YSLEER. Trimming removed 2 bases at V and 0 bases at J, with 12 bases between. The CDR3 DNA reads TGCGCCAGCAGCCAACAGTGGGGGGAAAGCACAGATACGCAGTATTTT. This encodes CASSQQWGESTDTQYF.

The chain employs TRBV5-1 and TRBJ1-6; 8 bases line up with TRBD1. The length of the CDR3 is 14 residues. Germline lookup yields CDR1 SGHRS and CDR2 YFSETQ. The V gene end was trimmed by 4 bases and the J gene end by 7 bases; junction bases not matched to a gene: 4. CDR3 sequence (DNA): TGCGCCAGCAGCCCAGGGGGCTGGAATTCACCCCTCCACTTT. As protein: CASSPGGWNSPLHF.

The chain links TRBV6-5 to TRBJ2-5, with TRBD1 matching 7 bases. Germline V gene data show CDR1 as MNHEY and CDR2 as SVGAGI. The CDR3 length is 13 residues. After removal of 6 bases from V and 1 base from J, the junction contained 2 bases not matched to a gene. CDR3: CASSTGAQETQYF. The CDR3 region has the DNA TGTGCCAGCAGCACAGGGGCCCAAGAGACCCAGTACTTC.

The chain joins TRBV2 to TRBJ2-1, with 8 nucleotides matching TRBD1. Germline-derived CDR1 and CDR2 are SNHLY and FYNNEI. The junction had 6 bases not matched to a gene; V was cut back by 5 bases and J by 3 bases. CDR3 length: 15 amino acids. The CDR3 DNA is TGTGCCAGCAGTAACACAGGGGGGAACTACAATGAGCAGTTCTTC. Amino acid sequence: CASSNTGGNYNEQFF.

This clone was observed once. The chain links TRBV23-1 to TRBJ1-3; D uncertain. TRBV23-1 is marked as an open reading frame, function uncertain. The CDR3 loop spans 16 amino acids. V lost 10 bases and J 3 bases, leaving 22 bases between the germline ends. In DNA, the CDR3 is TGCGCCATGGGAGACGGTCGTTTTATGCTTGGAAACACCATATATTTT. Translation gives CAMGDGRFMLGNTIYF.

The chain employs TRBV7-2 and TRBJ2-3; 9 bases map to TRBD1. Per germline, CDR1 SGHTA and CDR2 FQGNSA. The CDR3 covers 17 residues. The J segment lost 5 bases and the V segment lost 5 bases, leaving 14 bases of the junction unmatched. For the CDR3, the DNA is TGTGCCAGCAGCCAACGTCCCGGGACAGGGCTCGGAGATACGCAGTATTTT. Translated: CASSQRPGTGLGDTQYF.

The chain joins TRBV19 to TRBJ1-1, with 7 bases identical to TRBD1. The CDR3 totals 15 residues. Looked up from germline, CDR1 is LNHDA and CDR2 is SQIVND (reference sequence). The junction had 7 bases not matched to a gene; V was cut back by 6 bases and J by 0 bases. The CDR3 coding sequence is TGTGCCAGTAGGTTACAGGGGATTATGAACACTGAAGCTTTCTTT. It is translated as CASRLQGIMNTEAFF.

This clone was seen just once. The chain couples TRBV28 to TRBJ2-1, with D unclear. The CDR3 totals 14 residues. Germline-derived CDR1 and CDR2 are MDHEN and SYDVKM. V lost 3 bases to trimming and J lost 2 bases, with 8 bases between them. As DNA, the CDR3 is TGTGCCAGCAGTTTTCCTGACACCTACAATGAGCAGTTCTTC. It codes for CASSFPDTYNEQFF.

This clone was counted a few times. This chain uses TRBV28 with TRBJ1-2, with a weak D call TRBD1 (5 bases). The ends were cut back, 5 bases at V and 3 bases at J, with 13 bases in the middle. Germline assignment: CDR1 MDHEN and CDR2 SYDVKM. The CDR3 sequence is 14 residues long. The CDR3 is CASSPPGGYYGYTF. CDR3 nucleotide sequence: TGTGCCAGCAGTCCCCCGGGGGGGTACTATGGCTACACCTTC.

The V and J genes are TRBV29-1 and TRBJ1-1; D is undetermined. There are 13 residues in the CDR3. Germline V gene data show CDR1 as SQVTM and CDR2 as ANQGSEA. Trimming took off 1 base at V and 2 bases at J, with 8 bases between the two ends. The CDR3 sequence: CSVEALSNTEAFF. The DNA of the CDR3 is TGCAGCGTTGAAGCCCTAAGCAACACTGAAGCTTTCTTT.